Below are 25 T cell receptor beta chains sequenced from a single sample in a study of response to subunit inactivated influenza vaccine. TCRdb re-derived calls from the RT-PCR reads in MiXCR, one entry per CDR3 protein. The data contain 700,000 to 800,000 distinct CDR3 sequences, roughly 20% of them singletons. The source material was PBMCs from blood, sampled less than 6 days after vaccination. The source of these receptors is a man in his forties or fifties who received an inactivated influenza vaccine.

This clonotype turned up a few times. The chain employs TRBV27 and TRBJ1-2; D gene ambiguous. Germline lookup yields CDR1 MNHEY and CDR2 SMNVEV (reference sequence). Trimming cost V 5 bases and J 6 bases, with 19 bases left between them. The CDR3 runs 15 residues. The DNA for the CDR3 is TGTGCCAGCAGTCCGCAGTTATCGGGCTTTGATGGCTACACCTTC. Amino acid sequence: CASSPQLSGFDGYTF.

The table lists this clonotype with many counts. This chain connects TRBV4-1 to TRBJ2-4, with no clear D. V shed 3 bases and J shed 5 bases, with 11 bases lying between them. The CDR3 loop spans 14 amino acids. The V gene's germline CDR1 is MGHRA and CDR2 YSYEKL. In DNA form, the CDR3 reads TGCGCCAGCAGCCAGACCAACAGCGAAAACATTCAGTACTTC. As protein: CASSQTNSENIQYF.

This clonotype was recorded a few times. J is TRBJ2-4 and V is TRBV20-1; 7 bases match TRBD1. CDR3 length: 14 amino acids. J lost 3 bases, V lost 6 bases, and 8 bases had no gene match. Germline V gene data show CDR1 as DFQATT and CDR2 as SNEGSKA (reference sequence). The CDR3 nucleotides are TGCAGTGCCCATACAGGGGCGGGCAAAAACATTCAGTACTTC. Its protein product is CSAHTGAGKNIQYF.

The rearrangement uses TRBV29-1 and TRBJ2-5; TRBD2 might be the D (6 bases). The V end lost 0 bases, the J end lost 4 bases, and 15 bases lay between the germline ends. This CDR3 is 15 amino acids long. The germline V gene has CDR1 SQVTM and CDR2 ANQGSEA. Here the CDR3 DNA reads TGCAGCGTTGAAGAAAGGCAGCGGGCTCCAGAGACCCAGTACTTC. This translates into CSVEERQRAPETQYF.

With regard to this clonotype: The junction and the germline gene differ at one end; a read error may be behind it. The J gene is TRBJ2-3, the V gene TRBV20-1, with 10 nucleotides matching TRBD2. The germline V gene has CDR1 DFQATT and CDR2 SNEGSKA (reference sequence). This CDR3 contains 17 residues. The CDR3 loop reads CCARASGGETSTDTQYF. CDR3 sequence (DNA): TGCTGTGCTAGGGCTAGCGGGGGAGAAACTAGCACAGATACGCAGTATTTT.

The chain couples TRBV7-6 to TRBJ1-5, with D maybe TRBD1 (5 bases). Trimming stripped 1 base from V and 0 bases from J, with 10 bases between. The CDR3 contains 16 residues. CDR1 SGHVS and CDR2 FNYEAQ come from the germline V gene. CDR3 loop: CASSLEAGNSNQPQHF. CDR3 bases: TGTGCCAGCAGCTTAGAGGCAGGGAATAGCAATCAGCCCCAGCATTTT.

The gene calls are TRBV20-1 and TRBJ2-1; D gene unclear. Germline V lookup: CDR1 DFQATT, CDR2 SNEGSKA (reference sequence). The CDR3 covers 16 residues. Between the trimmed V and J ends, which lost 1 base and 2 bases, there was a span of 15 bases. The chain's CDR3 is CSARAFGRRTYNEQFF. CDR3 DNA sequence: TGCAGTGCTAGAGCCTTCGGGCGAAGGACCTACAATGAGCAGTTCTTC.

This clonotype was observed at least ten times. The chain is built from TRBV20-1 and TRBJ1-1; D ambiguous. V dropped 3 bases and J dropped 1 base, with 9 bases sitting between them. This CDR3 has 13 residues. Germline-derived CDR1 and CDR2 are DFQATT and SNEGSKA (reference sequence). The DNA of the CDR3 is TGCAGTGCTAGTATAAGGAGGAACACTGAAGCTTTCTTT. It codes for CSASIRRNTEAFF.

The sample holds a few counts of this clonotype. V usage is TRBV7-9 and J usage is TRBJ2-5; the D gene is possibly TRBD2 (5 bases). With 7 bases removed from V and 2 bases from J, the gap between germline ends came to 11 bases. Per the germline V gene, CDR1 is SEHNR and CDR2 is FQNEAQ (reference sequence). The CDR3 runs to 13 residues. The CDR3 spells CASTSGIQETQYF. CDR3 DNA sequence: TGTGCCAGCACCAGCGGAATTCAAGAGACCCAGTACTTC.

This clonotype was counted only a few times. The V call is TRBV20-1, the J call TRBJ2-7, with D hard to call. Germline V gene lookup returns CDR1 DFQATT and CDR2 SNEGSKA (reference sequence). The V end lost 4 bases, the J end lost 3 bases, and 7 bases lay between the germline ends. The CDR3 contains 11 residues. The CDR3, as DNA: TGCAGTGCTACCCCTCTCTACGAGCAGTACTTC. Amino acid sequence: CSATPLYEQYF.

The chain uses TRBV19 and TRBJ2-1, with TRBD2 matching over 7 bases. The CDR3 runs 13 residues. Germline-derived CDR1 and CDR2 are LNHDA and SQIVND (reference sequence). The junction had 5 bases not matched to a gene; V was cut back by 5 bases and J by 7 bases. The CDR3: CASSGGLTNEQFF. Here the CDR3 DNA reads TGTGCCAGTAGTGGGGGACTAACAAATGAGCAGTTCTTC.

This clonotype came up many times. The chain recombines TRBV20-1 with TRBJ2-1; 13 bases line up with TRBD2. V shed 0 bases, J shed 4 bases, and the junction held 0 bases outside the gene matches. Looked up from germline, CDR1 is DFQATT and CDR2 is SNEGSKA (reference sequence). This CDR3 is 15 amino acids long. CDR3 sequence: CSAREGLAGYNEQFF. In nucleotides, the CDR3 is TGCAGTGCTAGAGAGGGACTAGCGGGATACAATGAGCAGTTCTTC.

This clonotype was counted at least ten times. The chain carries TRBV5-1 and TRBJ2-1; D unclear. Trimming took off 4 bases at V and 4 bases at J, with 9 bases between the two ends. The germline CDR1 and CDR2 sequences are SGHRS and YFSETQ. The CDR3 length is 13 residues. The CDR3 DNA reads TGCGCCAGCAGCACAGACGGGTACAATGAGCAGTTCTTC. Translated, it gives CASSTDGYNEQFF.

This clonotype was counted between two and nine times. Written as DNA, the CDR3 is TGCAGTGCTAGATCGTCGGTGGCCCAGCGTGGCACAGATACGCAGTATTTT. It translates to CSARSSVAQRGTDTQYF. The chain employs TRBV20-1 and TRBJ2-3; D is unclear. This CDR3 region has 17 residues. Germline assignment: CDR1 DFQATT and CDR2 SNEGSKA (reference sequence). V shed 2 bases and J shed 1 base, with 19 bases lying between them.

This clonotype was recorded at least ten times. This chain links TRBV6-5 with TRBJ1-2; TRBD1 aligns across 8 bases. Trimming removed 5 bases from V and 10 bases from J; junction bases left unmatched: 6. Germline V lookup: CDR1 MNHEY, CDR2 SVGAGI. This CDR3 comprises 12 residues. CDR3 in DNA: TGTGCCAGCAGTCAGGGGGCGCTTGCCTACACCTTC. It is translated as CASSQGALAYTF.

This clonotype occurred a few times. CDR3 in amino acids: CSVKASYEQYF. In DNA form, the CDR3 reads TGCAGCGTTAAGGCTTCCTACGAGCAGTACTTC. J is TRBJ2-7 and V is TRBV29-1; D gene ambiguous. Trimming shortened V by 5 bases and J by 1 base, and 6 bases separated the two germline ends. The CDR3 has 11 amino acids. Germline V gene data show CDR1 as SQVTM and CDR2 as ANQGSEA.

A few counts support this clonotype. CDR3 DNA: TGTGCCAGCAGCCAACAGGGCTTCGGGGAGCAGTACTTC. Protein: CASSQQGFGEQYF. This chain links TRBV6-1 with TRBJ2-7, with D perhaps TRBD1 (6 bases). Germline lookup yields CDR1 MNHNS and CDR2 SASEGT. The CDR3 loop spans 13 amino acids. Between the trimmed V and J ends, which lost 6 bases and 7 bases, there was a span of 16 bases.

The rearrangement joins TRBV10-3 to TRBJ2-1, with D tentatively TRBD2 (6 bases). Germline V CDR1 and CDR2: ENHRY, SYGVKD. V lost 6 bases and J 12 bases, leaving 30 bases between the germline ends. The CDR3 extends over 17 amino acids. CDR3 in amino acids: CAISLFSKGGPSRRQFF. The CDR3 nucleotides are TGTGCCATCAGCCTCTTTTCGAAGGGAGGCCCCTCCCGGCGGCAGTTCTTC.

This clonotype was seen only a few times. The chain carries TRBV10-3 and TRBJ2-5; maybe TRBD2 (5 bases). The V and J ends lost 2 bases and 7 bases respectively, with 11 bases between them. The CDR3 runs 13 residues. CDR1 is ENHRY, CDR2 SYGVKD, per germline. The CDR3: CAISEAGPGTQYF. The CDR3, as DNA: TGTGCCATCAGTGAGGCGGGTCCGGGGACCCAGTACTTC.

The chain uses TRBV29-1 and TRBJ2-1, with 7 positions matching TRBD2. Germline CDR1 SQVTM, CDR2 ANQGSEA. V lost 4 bases to trimming and J lost 4 bases; unmatched junction nucleotides: 7. The CDR3 totals 14 residues. CDR3 loop: CSVVGGRGYNEQFF. CDR3 nucleotides: TGCAGCGTTGTTGGCGGGAGAGGGTACAATGAGCAGTTCTTC.

This clonotype was seen a handful of times. The gene calls are TRBV12-5 and TRBJ2-3, with D tentatively TRBD2 (6 bases). CDR3 length equals 14 residues. From germline, CDR1 is LGHNT and CDR2 FRNRAP. Trimming took 6 bases from V and 0 from J, leaving 10 bases between them. CDR3 coding DNA: TGTGCTAGTGGCCCGGGACTCAGCACAGATACGCAGTATTTT. Amino acid sequence: CASGPGLSTDTQYF.

The V gene is TRBV19, the J gene TRBJ2-3; D remains ambiguous. The germline gives CDR1 LNHDA, CDR2 SQIVND (reference sequence). Trimming stripped 5 bases from V and 2 bases from J, with 14 bases between. The CDR3 loop spans 15 amino acids. CDR3 DNA: TGTGCCAGTAGTCGGAGTCTCCACTACACAGATACGCAGTATTTT. Translation gives CASSRSLHYTDTQYF. Variable domain in full (rest from reference TRBV19 and TRBJ2-3): DGGITQSPKYLFRKEGQNVTLSCEQNLNHDAMYWYRQDPGQGLRLIYYSQIVNDFQKGDIAEGYSVSREKKESFPLTVTSAQKNPTAFYLCASSRSLHYTDTQYFGPGTRLTVL.

The rearrangement links TRBV5-1 to TRBJ2-2, with D hard to call. The CDR3 runs 14 residues. CDR1 and CDR2 from the germline V gene are SGHRS and YFSETQ. Trimming removed 0 bases from V and 5 bases from J, with 8 bases in between. CDR3 sequence reads: CASSLDPATGELFF. The CDR3, as DNA: TGCGCCAGCAGCTTGGATCCAGCGACCGGGGAGCTGTTTTTT.

In its sample, this clonotype was seen many times. The gene calls are TRBV6-5 and TRBJ2-2; 9 bases are shared with TRBD2. CDR3 length equals 17 residues. The germline V gene encodes CDR1 MNHEY and CDR2 SVGAGI. The V and J ends lost 2 bases and 0 bases, in that order; junction bases with no gene match: 4. The CDR3, as DNA: TGTGCCAGCAGTTACAGAACTAGCGGGTCGAACACCGGGGAGCTGTTTTTT. Translation gives CASSYRTSGSNTGELFF.

This clonotype was observed a handful of times. This sequence joins TRBV10-3 and TRBJ1-1; D possibly corresponds to TRBD1 (5 bases). V lost 3 bases, J lost 0 bases, and 14 bases lay in between. The V gene's germline CDR1 is ENHRY and CDR2 SYGVKD. This CDR3 contains 16 residues. CDR3 loop: CAISEGTRIMNTEAFF. The DNA of the CDR3 is TGTGCCATCAGTGAAGGGACGAGAATAATGAACACTGAAGCTTTCTTT.